This T cell receptor beta chain was found in a study of molecular identifiers for immune sequencing clone quantification. TCRdb fed the PCR reads into MiXCR, producing one record per CDR3 protein. The sample has about 640,000 distinct CDR3 sequences, nearly 20% seen once. This clonotype has just a few counts. The sequence was obtained from a human donor in good health. Some libraries in this study had Jurkat cell RNA spiked in. Sequenced input: naive CD8+ T cells from blood, with Jurkat cell RNA spiked in. Specified subset: FACS-sorted CD8+CD4-CCR7+CD45RA+ naive T cells.

The CDR3 spells CSARDNYGGTPRTQYF. As DNA, the CDR3 is TGCAGTGCTAGAGATAATTACGGGGGCACCCCTCGGACCCAGTACTTC. The genes are TRBV20-1 and TRBJ2-5; D tentatively fits TRBD1 or TRBD2 (6 bases each). Germline-derived CDR1 and CDR2 are DFQATT and SNEGSKA (reference sequence). Trimming shortened V by 0 bases and J by 7 bases, and 21 bases separated the two germline ends. The CDR3 is 16 amino acids.